Following are 10 T cell receptor beta chains from one sample sequenced in a study of T cell responses to AZD1222 COVID-19 vaccine. Produced via immunoSEQ multiplex PCR; TCRdb's table is partial and in-frame only. The top ten clones hold around 5% of a sample with more than 140,000 clones, around nine tenths of them seen once. Sample: peripheral blood, taken on day 0 of AZD1222 vaccination. The receptor source for this set is an adult in good health.

The chain employs TRBV10-2 and TRBJ2-3; maybe TRBD1 (6 bases). Germline V gene data show CDR1 as WSHSY and CDR2 as SAAADI. The CDR3 sequence is 16 residues long. V was shortened by 1 base and J by 0 bases, with 11 bases between the two germline ends. CDR3 DNA sequence: TGCGCCAGCAGTGAGTGGGGGCAGGGGAGCACAGATACGCAGTATTTT. It encodes CASSEWGQGSTDTQYF.

This clone appeared a few times. V and J are TRBV28 and TRBJ1-1; TRBD1 matches 10 bases. Looked up from germline, CDR1 is MDHEN and CDR2 is SYDVKM. V lost 5 bases to trimming and J lost 0 bases; unmatched junction nucleotides: 9. The CDR3 is made up of 17 amino acids. The CDR3 DNA reads as TGTGCCAGCAGTCCCCGGGGGACAGGGGTCATGAACACTGAAGCTTTCTTT. This gives the protein CASSPRGTGVMNTEAFF.

For this clone: Different DNA sequences within this sample yield the same CDR3. The chain joins TRBV19 to TRBJ2-7; perhaps TRBD2 as D (5 bases). Trimming took off 3 bases at V and 1 base at J, with 13 bases between the two ends. Germline V gives CDR1 LNHDA, CDR2 SQIVND (reference sequence). CDR3 length equals 15 residues. This CDR3 is CASSIGAGGSYEQYF. CDR3 coding DNA: TGTGCCAGTAGTATCGGCGCCGGCGGGTCCTACGAGCAGTACTTC.

The V gene is TRBV5-4, the J gene TRBJ1-2; D is possibly TRBD1 (6 bases). The V gene's germline CDR1 is SGHNT and CDR2 YYREEE (reference sequence). CDR3 length: 13 residues. Trimming cost V 1 base and J 7 bases, with 11 bases left between them. The CDR3 loop reads CASSLTGAGGYTF. The CDR3 DNA is TGTGCCAGCAGCTTGACGGGGGCTGGTGGCTACACCTTC.

V and J are TRBV27 and TRBJ1-5; 8 bases fit TRBD1. Unmatched junction bases numbered 9, after V lost 2 bases and J lost 9 bases. The CDR3 totals 15 residues. Germline CDR1 is MNHEY and CDR2 is SMNVEV (reference sequence). The chain's CDR3 is CASSLTTGAIVPQHF. CDR3 in DNA: TGTGCCAGCAGTTTAACGACAGGGGCTATAGTGCCCCAGCATTTT.

The DNA for the CDR3 is TGTGCCAGCAGCCAGGAGAGCCGGGGCAGAGAGACCCAGTACTTC. As protein: CASSQESRGRETQYF. The chain recombines TRBV3-1 (or the pseudogene TRBV3-2) with TRBJ2-5; the D call may be TRBD1 or TRBD2 (5 bases each). Trimming took 3 bases from V and 4 from J, leaving 15 bases between them. Germline CDR1 reads LGHDT; CDR2 reads YNNKEL (reference sequence). The CDR3 covers 15 residues.

V is TRBV24-1 and J is TRBJ2-2; the match to TRBD2 covers 7 bases. The CDR3 spans 15 residues. Germline trimming cut 3 bases from V and 0 bases from J; bases unmatched to any gene: 0. The germline CDR1 and CDR2 sequences are KGHDR and SFDVKD. This CDR3 is CATSDSGTNTGELFF. Here the CDR3 DNA reads TGTGCCACCAGTGATAGCGGGACGAACACCGGGGAGCTGTTTTTT.

The chain employs TRBV27 and TRBJ1-5; possible D gene TRBD1, 6 bases. Looked up from germline, CDR1 is MNHEY and CDR2 is SMNVEV (reference sequence). Trimming took off 5 bases at V and 3 bases at J, with 17 bases between the two ends. This CDR3 contains 16 residues. CDR3 coding DNA: TGTGCCAGCAGTGACGGGACACCCCGTTCCAATCAGCCCCAGCATTTT. It codes for CASSDGTPRSNQPQHF.

The chain joins TRBV6-2 or TRBV6-3 to TRBJ2-7; D unresolved. CDR1 and CDR2 (germline): MNHEY, SVGEGT. Trimming took 6 bases from V and 6 from J, leaving 12 bases between them. This CDR3 contains 12 residues. CDR3 DNA sequence: TGTGCCAGCAGCCACATGGAAGCCGAGCAGTACTTC. Protein: CASSHMEAEQYF.

The V and J genes are TRBV19 and TRBJ1-5, with D possibly matching TRBD1 (6 bases). The CDR3 totals 14 residues. The V gene lost 3 bases and the J gene lost 5 bases, with 11 bases spanning the gap. CDR1 is LNHDA, CDR2 SQIVND, per germline (reference sequence). The CDR3 loop is CASSIRGGDQPQHF. CDR3 bases: TGTGCCAGTAGTATCAGGGGTGGAGATCAGCCCCAGCATTTT. Looking up the rest from reference TRBV19 and TRBJ1-5 gives the full variable domain: DGGITQSPKYLFRKEGQNVTLSCEQNLNHDAMYWYRQDPGQGLRLIYYSQIVNDFQKGDIAEGYSVSREKKESFPLTVTSAQKNPTAFYLCASSIRGGDQPQHFGDGTRLSIL.